Listed below are T cell receptor beta chains from one sample, sequenced in a study of blood T cell repertoires in COVID-19. The assay was immunoSEQ multiplex PCR, and TCRdb's table has in-frame clones only and misses some. The table shows a few hundred thousand clones, with 85% to 90% occurring only once. The sample comprised peripheral blood. The receptors come from a woman in her 50s with COVID-19, enrolled during active disease. Both conserved end residues are part of each CDR3. The D gene is left open where the match is weak. Where a row states a size, it is once, few, many or the class of an expanded clone; other rows omit it.

J gene: TRBJ2-3; clone size: NA; D gene: TRBD2; V gene: TRBV2; CDR3 length: 18; CDR3 DNA: TGTGCCAGCAGTACCGGGACTAGCGGGAGTGGGGGGTTAGATACGCAGTATTTT; CDR3 protein: CASSTGTSGSGGLDTQYF
J gene: TRBJ1-2; clone size: NA; D gene: NA; V gene: TRBV6-5; CDR3 length: 14; CDR3 DNA: TGTGCCAGCAGTTACTCGAGGGCAGTCTATGGCTACACCTTC; CDR3 protein: CASSYSRAVYGYTF
J gene: TRBJ2-7; clone size: NA; D gene: TRBD1; V gene: TRBV9; CDR3 length: 18; CDR3 DNA: TGTGCCAGCAGCGTGACAGGGGGCATCATAAGGCGCGCCTACGAGCAGTACTTC; CDR3 protein: CASSVTGGIIRRAYEQYF
J gene: TRBJ2-1; clone size: once; D gene: NA; V gene: TRBV6-2/TRBV6-3; CDR3 length: 14; CDR3 DNA: TGTGCCAGCAGTTACTCGAGAAGCTACAATGAGCAGTTCTTC; CDR3 protein: CASSYSRSYNEQFF
J gene: TRBJ1-2; clone size: NA; D gene: NA; V gene: TRBV2; CDR3 length: 11; CDR3 DNA: TGTGCCAGCACATCATACTATGGCTACACCTTC; CDR3 protein: CASTSYYGYTF
J gene: TRBJ1-1; clone size: NA; D gene: TRBD1; V gene: TRBV7-8; CDR3 length: 17; CDR3 DNA: TGTGCCAGCAGCCCGGGGACAGGGTACTCCAGAGGGACTGAAGCTTTCTTT; CDR3 protein: CASSPGTGYSRGTEAFF
J gene: TRBJ1-2; clone size: few; D gene: NA; V gene: TRBV27; CDR3 length: 16; CDR3 DNA: TGTGCCAGCAGTTTATCGGGCCTCGACAGGTTGTATGGCTACACCTTC; CDR3 protein: CASSLSGLDRLYGYTF
J gene: TRBJ2-1; clone size: NA; D gene: NA; V gene: TRBV4-3; CDR3 length: 16; CDR3 DNA: TGCGCCAGCAGCCAAGATAGACTAGAGGTCTACAATGAGCAGTTCTTC; CDR3 protein: CASSQDRLEVYNEQFF
J gene: TRBJ1-1; clone size: NA; D gene: NA; V gene: TRBV25-1; CDR3 length: 15; CDR3 DNA: TGTGCCAGCAGTGAACGGACAGCTAGGAACACTGAAGCTTTCTTT; CDR3 protein: CASSERTARNTEAFF
J gene: TRBJ2-3; clone size: NA; D gene: TRBD2; V gene: TRBV2; CDR3 length: 15; CDR3 DNA: TGTGCCAGCGGAGGGACTAGCGGGAGCACAGATACGCAGTATTTT; CDR3 protein: CASGGTSGSTDTQYF
J gene: TRBJ1-1; clone size: once; D gene: TRBD1; V gene: TRBV10-1; CDR3 length: 15; CDR3 DNA: TGCGCCAGCAGTGAGTCGACAGGGGTGTGGACTGAAGCTTTCTTT; CDR3 protein: CASSESTGVWTEAFF
J gene: TRBJ2-7; clone size: NA; D gene: NA; V gene: TRBV7-6; CDR3 length: 17; CDR3 DNA: TGTGCCAGCAGCCTGGACAGTGGCGGAGGTAGCTCCTACGAGCAGTACTTC; CDR3 protein: CASSLDSGGGSSYEQYF
J gene: TRBJ2-3; clone size: NA; D gene: NA; V gene: TRBV5-4; CDR3 length: 14; CDR3 DNA: TGTGCCAGCAGCTTGGAACTCTACACAGATACGCAGTATTTT; CDR3 protein: CASSLELYTDTQYF
J gene: TRBJ1-1; clone size: NA; D gene: TRBD1; V gene: TRBV4-1; CDR3 length: 13; CDR3 DNA: TGCGCCAGCAGCTCGACAGGGCCCACTGAAGCTTTCTTT; CDR3 protein: CASSSTGPTEAFF
J gene: TRBJ1-6; clone size: few; D gene: TRBD1; V gene: TRBV18; CDR3 length: 14; CDR3 DNA: TGTGCCAGCCGGAGACAGGGTCGGAATTCACCCCTCCACTTT; CDR3 protein: CASRRQGRNSPLHF
J gene: TRBJ1-3; clone size: NA; D gene: TRBD1; V gene: TRBV5-5; CDR3 length: 15; CDR3 DNA: TGTGCCAGCAACCCCGACAGGGATGCTGGAAACACCATATATTTT; CDR3 protein: CASNPDRDAGNTIYF
J gene: TRBJ2-1; clone size: NA; D gene: NA; V gene: TRBV29-1; CDR3 length: 12; CDR3 DNA: TGCAGCGTTGAGGCCTCATCAAATGAGCAGTTCTTC; CDR3 protein: CSVEASSNEQFF
J gene: TRBJ2-2; clone size: NA; D gene: TRBD2; V gene: TRBV5-1; CDR3 length: 16; CDR3 DNA: TGCGCCAGCAGCCCCACTAGCGGAGCGAACACCGGGGAGCTGTTTTTT; CDR3 protein: CASSPTSGANTGELFF
J gene: TRBJ2-3; clone size: NA; D gene: NA; V gene: TRBV2; CDR3 length: 13; CDR3 DNA: TGTGCCAGCAGCACAGGGTTCACAGATACGCAGTATTTT; CDR3 protein: CASSTGFTDTQYF
J gene: TRBJ2-5; clone size: NA; D gene: TRBD2; V gene: TRBV5-4; CDR3 length: 16; CDR3 DNA: TGTGCCAGCAGCCCTGGATTAGCGGGAGTCGTGGAGACCCAGTACTTC; CDR3 protein: CASSPGLAGVVETQYF
J gene: TRBJ1-1; clone size: NA; D gene: TRBD1; V gene: TRBV5-4; CDR3 length: 13; CDR3 DNA: TGTGCCAGCAGCAATGACAGGGCCGGCGGGGCTTTCTTT; CDR3 protein: CASSNDRAGGAFF
J gene: TRBJ2-5; clone size: NA; D gene: NA; V gene: TRBV11-3; CDR3 length: 14; CDR3 DNA: TGTGCCAGCAGCCCCGTTTCGGGGGTAGAGACCCAGTACTTC; CDR3 protein: CASSPVSGVETQYF
J gene: TRBJ2-6; clone size: NA; D gene: NA; V gene: TRBV29-1; CDR3 length: 13; CDR3 DNA: TGCAGCGTCGGGGAATCTGGGGCCAACGTCCTGACTTTC; CDR3 protein: CSVGESGANVLTF
J gene: TRBJ1-5; clone size: NA; D gene: NA; V gene: TRBV28; CDR3 length: 13; CDR3 DNA: TGTGCCAGCAGTTCCGACAGCGTTCAGCCCCAGCATTTT; CDR3 protein: CASSSDSVQPQHF
J gene: TRBJ2-2; clone size: NA; D gene: TRBD1; V gene: TRBV29-1; CDR3 length: 13; CDR3 DNA: TGCAGCGCAAGGACAGGGAGCACCGGGGAGCTGTTTTTT; CDR3 protein: CSARTGSTGELFF
J gene: TRBJ2-7; clone size: NA; D gene: NA; V gene: TRBV7-9; CDR3 length: 14; CDR3 DNA: TGTGCCAGCAGCTTAGTCCAGGCCGGCTACGAGCAGTACTTC; CDR3 protein: CASSLVQAGYEQYF
J gene: TRBJ2-7; clone size: NA; D gene: TRBD1; V gene: TRBV27; CDR3 length: 15; CDR3 DNA: TGTGCCAGCAGTTTAAGTAGGACAGGGGGCTACGAGCAGTACTTC; CDR3 protein: CASSLSRTGGYEQYF
J gene: TRBJ1-1; clone size: NA; D gene: TRBD1; V gene: TRBV30; CDR3 length: 13; CDR3 DNA: TGTGCCTGGAGTTACCCGGGACAGACTGAAGCTTTCTTT; CDR3 protein: CAWSYPGQTEAFF
J gene: TRBJ2-7; clone size: NA; D gene: NA; V gene: TRBV1; CDR3 length: 19; CDR3 DNA: TGCACCACCCCGACACTCAGCCCCTCTGCCTGGGAGGACCACTACGAGCAGTACTTC; CDR3 protein: CTTPTLSPSAWEDHYEQYF
J gene: TRBJ2-7; clone size: NA; D gene: NA; V gene: TRBV21-1; CDR3 length: 15; CDR3 DNA: TGTGCCAGCAGCAAAGTGGGTTGGCGACAGGTCGAGCAGTACTTC; CDR3 protein: CASSKVGWRQVEQYF
J gene: TRBJ1-5; clone size: NA; D gene: TRBD1; V gene: TRBV11-2; CDR3 length: 15; CDR3 DNA: TGTGCCAGCAGCTTAGATTCAGGGGGAAATCAGCCCCAGCATTTT; CDR3 protein: CASSLDSGGNQPQHF
J gene: TRBJ1-2; clone size: NA; D gene: NA; V gene: TRBV7-2; CDR3 length: 16; CDR3 DNA: TGTGCCAGCAGCCCGAGACAGGTTCAGAGTAGCTATGGCTACACCTTC; CDR3 protein: CASSPRQVQSSYGYTF
J gene: TRBJ2-1; clone size: NA; D gene: TRBD1; V gene: TRBV24-1; CDR3 length: 16; CDR3 DNA: TGTGCCACCAGGCGAGATTCCGGGACAGGGACTGGTGAGCAGTTCTTC; CDR3 protein: CATRRDSGTGTGEQFF
J gene: TRBJ1-6; clone size: NA; D gene: NA; V gene: TRBV6-5; CDR3 length: 14; CDR3 DNA: TGTGCCAGCAGTCCTCCGACGGGGAATTCACCCCTCCACTTT; CDR3 protein: CASSPPTGNSPLHF
J gene: TRBJ1-2; clone size: NA; D gene: TRBD1; V gene: TRBV5-1; CDR3 length: 14; CDR3 DNA: TGCGCCAGCGGGGAAGGACAGGGGAGATATGGCTACACCTTC; CDR3 protein: CASGEGQGRYGYTF
J gene: TRBJ1-4; clone size: NA; D gene: NA; V gene: TRBV5-4; CDR3 length: 15; CDR3 DNA: TGTGCCAGCACCAAGACCGGGGGAGTGGGCGAAAAACTGTTTTTT; CDR3 protein: CASTKTGGVGEKLFF
J gene: TRBJ2-3; clone size: NA; D gene: NA; V gene: TRBV5-4; CDR3 length: 14; CDR3 DNA: TGTGCCAGCAGCTTGGACAGCTACGCAGATACGCAGTATTTT; CDR3 protein: CASSLDSYADTQYF
J gene: TRBJ2-1; clone size: NA; D gene: TRBD1; V gene: TRBV27; CDR3 length: 13; CDR3 DNA: TGTGCCGCCCGGGACAGGGCGCGAAATGAGCAGTTCTTC; CDR3 protein: CAARDRARNEQFF
J gene: TRBJ2-1; clone size: NA; D gene: NA; V gene: TRBV9; CDR3 length: 13; CDR3 DNA: TGTGCCAGCAGCCCCAGCTCCTACAATGAGCAGTTCTTC; CDR3 protein: CASSPSSYNEQFF
J gene: TRBJ1-6; clone size: NA; D gene: NA; V gene: TRBV10-3; CDR3 length: 19; CDR3 DNA: TGTGCCATATCTCGTTCTGGAGGTACACACGAGGGCAATAATTCACCCCTCCACTTT; CDR3 protein: CAISRSGGTHEGNNSPLHF
J gene: TRBJ2-5; clone size: once; D gene: TRBD2; V gene: TRBV18; CDR3 length: 15; CDR3 DNA: TGTGCCAGCCGTCGACTAGCGGGCCGCCAAGAGACCCAGTACTTC; CDR3 protein: CASRRLAGRQETQYF
J gene: TRBJ1-1; clone size: NA; D gene: TRBD1; V gene: TRBV5-8; CDR3 length: 15; CDR3 DNA: TGTGCCAGCAGCACCTCCGGGACAGCGAACACTGAAGCTTTCTTT; CDR3 protein: CASSTSGTANTEAFF
J gene: TRBJ2-2; clone size: NA; D gene: TRBD1; V gene: TRBV30; CDR3 length: 14; CDR3 DNA: TGTGCCTGGAAGGGACAGGGTGGGCCCGGGGAGCTGTTTTTT; CDR3 protein: CAWKGQGGPGELFF
J gene: TRBJ2-5; clone size: NA; D gene: NA; V gene: TRBV30; CDR3 length: 11; CDR3 DNA: TGTGCCTGGAGACATAAGGAGGTCCAGTACTTC; CDR3 protein: CAWRHKEVQYF
J gene: TRBJ2-3; clone size: once; D gene: NA; V gene: TRBV7-2; CDR3 length: 12; CDR3 DNA: TGTGCCAGCAGCTTAAATGGCGATACGCAGTATTTT; CDR3 protein: CASSLNGDTQYF
J gene: TRBJ1-2; clone size: NA; D gene: TRBD1; V gene: TRBV10-3; CDR3 length: 15; CDR3 DNA: TGTGCCATCAGCCTTACAGGGGGCAAAGAGTATGGCTACACCTTC; CDR3 protein: CAISLTGGKEYGYTF
J gene: TRBJ2-1; clone size: NA; D gene: NA; V gene: TRBV7-6; CDR3 length: 16; CDR3 DNA: TGTGCCAGCAGCCCCACCCCCGGGACAAACTACAATGAGCAGTTCTTC; CDR3 protein: CASSPTPGTNYNEQFF
J gene: TRBJ1-1; clone size: NA; D gene: NA; V gene: TRBV28; CDR3 length: 13; CDR3 DNA: TGTGCCAGCAAGGGGCACTTGAACACTGAAGCTTTCTTT; CDR3 protein: CASKGHLNTEAFF
J gene: TRBJ1-4; clone size: NA; D gene: NA; V gene: TRBV7-8; CDR3 length: 16; CDR3 DNA: TGTGCCAGCAGCCCAGGACAGAGACCAACTAATGAAAAACTGTTTTTT; CDR3 protein: CASSPGQRPTNEKLFF
J gene: TRBJ2-1; clone size: NA; D gene: TRBD1; V gene: TRBV5-1; CDR3 length: 16; CDR3 DNA: TGCGCCAGCAGCATTGCCGGGACAGGGGGCTTTATTGAGCAGTTCTTC; CDR3 protein: CASSIAGTGGFIEQFF
J gene: TRBJ2-2; clone size: NA; D gene: NA; V gene: TRBV15; CDR3 length: 16; CDR3 DNA: TGTGCCACCAGCAGAAGAGGGGGATCGAACACCGGGGAGCTGTTTTTT; CDR3 protein: CATSRRGGSNTGELFF
J gene: TRBJ1-1; clone size: NA; D gene: TRBD1; V gene: TRBV5-6; CDR3 length: 15; CDR3 DNA: TGTGCCAGCAGCCCTGGGACAGGGTGGATCACTGAAGCTTTCTTT; CDR3 protein: CASSPGTGWITEAFF
J gene: TRBJ1-2; clone size: NA; D gene: NA; V gene: TRBV3-1/TRBV3-2; CDR3 length: 13; CDR3 DNA: TGTGCCAGCAGCCGTATAGGGGTGGATGGCTACACCTTC; CDR3 protein: CASSRIGVDGYTF
J gene: TRBJ1-6; clone size: NA; D gene: NA; V gene: TRBV19; CDR3 length: 15; CDR3 DNA: TGTGCCAGTAAAGAGGGAAGCTCCTATAATTCACCCCTCCACTTT; CDR3 protein: CASKEGSSYNSPLHF
J gene: TRBJ1-1; clone size: NA; D gene: TRBD1; V gene: TRBV6-5; CDR3 length: 15; CDR3 DNA: TGTGCCAGCACTTTTGGACAGGCAAAGAACACTGAAGCTTTCTTT; CDR3 protein: CASTFGQAKNTEAFF
J gene: TRBJ1-2; clone size: NA; D gene: NA; V gene: TRBV9; CDR3 length: 17; CDR3 DNA: TGTGCCAGCAGCGTAGGCGACGGGTTTTTCTCTTACTATGGCTACACCTTC; CDR3 protein: CASSVGDGFFSYYGYTF